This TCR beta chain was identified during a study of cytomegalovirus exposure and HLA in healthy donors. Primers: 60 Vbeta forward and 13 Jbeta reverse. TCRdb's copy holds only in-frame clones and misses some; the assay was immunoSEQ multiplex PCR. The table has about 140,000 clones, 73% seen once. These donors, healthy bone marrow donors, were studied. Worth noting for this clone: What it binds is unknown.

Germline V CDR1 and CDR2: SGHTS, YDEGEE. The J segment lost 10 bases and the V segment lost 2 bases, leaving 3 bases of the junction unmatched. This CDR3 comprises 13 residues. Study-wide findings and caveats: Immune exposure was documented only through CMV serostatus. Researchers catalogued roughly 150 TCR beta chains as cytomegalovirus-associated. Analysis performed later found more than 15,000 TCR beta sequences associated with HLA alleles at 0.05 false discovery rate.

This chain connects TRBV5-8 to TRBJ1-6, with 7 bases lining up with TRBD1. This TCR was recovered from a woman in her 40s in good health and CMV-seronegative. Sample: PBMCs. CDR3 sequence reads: CASSLDRDSPLHF. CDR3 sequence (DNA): TGTGCCAGCAGCTTAGACAGGGACTCACCCCTCCACTTT.